This T cell receptor beta chain was captured in a study of long-term antiretroviral therapy in people with HIV. A word on this clone: Its target is unknown.

Samples held about 0.85-11 million cryopreserved PBMC before DNA extraction. Study-wide findings and caveats: In samples taken after ART, diversity increased but remained below transplant donor control levels. Dominating the repertoire at all time points were the clones that expanded before ART. Older ART regimens were possibly in use when the blood was collected between about 2004 and 2018.

The assay used was immunoSEQ (version v3.0), run at survey level. Libraries were prepared by immunoSEQ multiplex PCR; TCRdb keeps only in-frame clonotypes and omits some of them. The data contain some 38,000 clones, roughly 80% of them singletons. The germline CDR1 and CDR2 sequences are MNHEY and SVGAGI. V lost 5 bases and J 0 bases, leaving 8 bases between the germline ends. This CDR3 is 14 amino acids long. V gene TRBV6-5 combines with J gene TRBJ1-3; D is unresolved. The sequence was collected from a man aged 18 to 30 with HIV. This sample comprised unsorted PBMCs, obtained 1.5 years after starting antiretroviral therapy. The CDR3 DNA follows: TGTGCCAGCAGTCCTTCTTACTCTGGAAACACCATATATTTT. Its protein is CASSPSYSGNTIYF.